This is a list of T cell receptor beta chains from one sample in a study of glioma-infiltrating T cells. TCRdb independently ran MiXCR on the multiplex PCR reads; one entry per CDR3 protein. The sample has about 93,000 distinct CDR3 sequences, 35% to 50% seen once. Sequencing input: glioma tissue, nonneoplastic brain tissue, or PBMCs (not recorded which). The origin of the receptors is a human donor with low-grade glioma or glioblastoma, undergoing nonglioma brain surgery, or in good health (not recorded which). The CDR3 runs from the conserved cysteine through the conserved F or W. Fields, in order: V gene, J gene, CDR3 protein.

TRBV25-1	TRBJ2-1	CASSEYFYNEQFF
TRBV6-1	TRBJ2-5	CASSYSGQGIWETQYF
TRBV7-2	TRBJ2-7	CASSPRPAGGPDEQYF
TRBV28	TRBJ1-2	CASISTRANRAYRYTF
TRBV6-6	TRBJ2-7	CASSYHSYEQYF
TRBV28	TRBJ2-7	CASSVGAYEQYF
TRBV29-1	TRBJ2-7	CSGNPPYEQYF
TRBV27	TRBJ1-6	CASGRDRESYYNSPLHF
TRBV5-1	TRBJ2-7	CATTIEGLWEQYF
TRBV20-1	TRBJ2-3	CSARDPGTSGTDTQYF
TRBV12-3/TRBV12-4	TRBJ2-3	CASSSRSYTDTQYF
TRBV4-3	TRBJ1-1	CASSQVGNTEAFF
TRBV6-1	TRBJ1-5	CASSRTGGLGNQPQHF
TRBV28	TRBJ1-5	CASTMGATWANQPQHF
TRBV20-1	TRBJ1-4	CSARPGTGNEKLFF
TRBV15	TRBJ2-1	CATTDSGGDNEQFF
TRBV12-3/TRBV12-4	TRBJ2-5	CASSNEDSGEETQHF
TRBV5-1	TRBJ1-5	CASSLAAGGSQPQHF
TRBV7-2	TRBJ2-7	CAIRFWGTYYEQYF
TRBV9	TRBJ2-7	CASSVDGTALFYEQYF
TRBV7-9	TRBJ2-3	CASSPSTSGTKPPGTQYF
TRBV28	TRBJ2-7	CASSAPTPRREQYF
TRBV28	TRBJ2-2	CASSLWDRVETGELFF
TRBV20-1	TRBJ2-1	CSARDRERRLVFF
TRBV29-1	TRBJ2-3	CSVVPGGSTDTQYF
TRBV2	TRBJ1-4	CASRDTGGGEKLFF
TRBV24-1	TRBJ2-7	CATSETGTGATYEQYF
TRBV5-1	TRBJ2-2	CASSFIAGLTGELFF
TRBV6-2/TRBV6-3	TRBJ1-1	CASNQPMVNTEAFF
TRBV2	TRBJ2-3	CASSERGGTRDTQYF
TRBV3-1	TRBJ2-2	CASSQPGLGGVGELFF